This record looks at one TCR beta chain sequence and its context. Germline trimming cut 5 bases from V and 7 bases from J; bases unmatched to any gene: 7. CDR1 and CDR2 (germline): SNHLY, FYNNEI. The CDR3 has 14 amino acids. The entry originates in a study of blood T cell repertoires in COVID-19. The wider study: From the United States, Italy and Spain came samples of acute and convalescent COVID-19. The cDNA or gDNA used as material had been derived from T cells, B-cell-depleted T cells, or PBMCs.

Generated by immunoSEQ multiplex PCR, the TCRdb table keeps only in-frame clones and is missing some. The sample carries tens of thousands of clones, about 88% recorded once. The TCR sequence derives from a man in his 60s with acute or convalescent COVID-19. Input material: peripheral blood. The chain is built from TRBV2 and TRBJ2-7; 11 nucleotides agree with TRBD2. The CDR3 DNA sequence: TGTGCCAGCAGTATAGCGGGGGGGCCTTGGGAGCAGTACTTC. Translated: CASSIAGGPWEQYF. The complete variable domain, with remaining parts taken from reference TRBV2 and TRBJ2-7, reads EPEVTQTPSHQVTQMGQEVILRCVPISNHLYFYWYRQILGQKVEFLVSFYNNEISEKSEIFDDQFSVERPDGSNFTLKIRSTKLEDSAMYFCASSIAGGPWEQYFGPGTRLTVT.